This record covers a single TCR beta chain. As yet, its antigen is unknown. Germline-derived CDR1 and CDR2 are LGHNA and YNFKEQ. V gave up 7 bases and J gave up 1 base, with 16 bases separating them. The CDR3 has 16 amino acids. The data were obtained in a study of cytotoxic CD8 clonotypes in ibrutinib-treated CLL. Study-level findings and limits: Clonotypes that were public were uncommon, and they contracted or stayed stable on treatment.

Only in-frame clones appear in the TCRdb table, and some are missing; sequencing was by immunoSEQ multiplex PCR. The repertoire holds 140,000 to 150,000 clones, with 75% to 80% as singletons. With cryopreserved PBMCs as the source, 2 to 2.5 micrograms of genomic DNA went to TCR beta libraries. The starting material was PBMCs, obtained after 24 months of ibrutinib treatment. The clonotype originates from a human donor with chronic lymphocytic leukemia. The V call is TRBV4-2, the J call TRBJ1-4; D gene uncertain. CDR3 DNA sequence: TGTGCCAGCACTTCAGGAGGGCGGATAACTAATGAAAAACTGTTTTTT. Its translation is CASTSGGRITNEKLFF.